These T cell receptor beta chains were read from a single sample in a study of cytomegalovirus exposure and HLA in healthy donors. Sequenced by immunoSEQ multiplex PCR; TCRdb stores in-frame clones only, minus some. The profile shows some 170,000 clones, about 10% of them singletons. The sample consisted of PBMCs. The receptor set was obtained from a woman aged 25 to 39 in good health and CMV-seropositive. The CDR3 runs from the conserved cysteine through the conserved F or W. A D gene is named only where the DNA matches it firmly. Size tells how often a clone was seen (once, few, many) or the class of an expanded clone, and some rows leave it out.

TGTGCCAGCAGTCTGTACGGGGACAGGTACTCAGTGTTCATGAACACTGAAGCTTTCTTT	CASSLYGDRYSVFMNTEAFF	TRBJ1-1	TRBV27	.	TRBD1
TGTGCCAGCAGCTTTAACGGACTAGCGGTTTCAGATGAGCAGTTCTTC	CASSFNGLAVSDEQFF	TRBJ2-1	TRBV11-2	few	TRBD2
TGTGCCAGCAGTAGGCCGGGGCAGGGGGCCACTGAAGCTTTCTTT	CASSRPGQGATEAFF	TRBJ1-1	TRBV5-6	few	TRBD1
TGTGCCAGCAGTAGGGGACTAGCGGGAGGTGAAGATGAGCAGTTCTTC	CASSRGLAGGEDEQFF	TRBJ2-1	TRBV7-9	few	TRBD2
TGTGCCAGCAGTTTCCTAGCGGGAGAGGGAGAAAAGTTCTTC	CASSFLAGEGEKFF	TRBJ2-1	TRBV2	.	TRBD2
TGTGCCAGCAGACTACCGGGACTAGCTTCCAATGAGCAGTTCTTC	CASRLPGLASNEQFF	TRBJ2-1	TRBV27	few	TRBD2
TGTGCCAGCAGCCCCCACAGTGGGGGGACAGGAGCTAACTATGGCTACACCTTC	CASSPHSGGTGANYGYTF	TRBJ1-2	TRBV9	.	TRBD1
TGTGCCATCAGTGAGTCGCCTAGCGGTTACAATGAGCAGTTCTTC	CAISESPSGYNEQFF	TRBJ2-1	TRBV10-3	.	TRBD2
TGTGCCAGCAGTTTGGTAGCGGCTAGCACAGATACGCAGTATTTT	CASSLVAASTDTQYF	TRBJ2-3	TRBV6-6	.	.
TGCGCCAGCAGCCCGGGACAGGGGTTCTACGAGCAGTACTTC	CASSPGQGFYEQYF	TRBJ2-7	TRBV5-1	.	TRBD1
TGTGCCAGCAGCTTAGGTCTTCCCGCGCCCTACAATGAGCAGTTCTTC	CASSLGLPAPYNEQFF	TRBJ2-1	TRBV7-3	.	.
TGCGCCAGCAGCCGGACAGGGGAAGAAAAACTGTTTTTT	CASSRTGEEKLFF	TRBJ1-4	TRBV5-1	few	TRBD1
TGTGCCAGCAGCCGGGACAGGTATAATGAAAAACTGTTTTTT	CASSRDRYNEKLFF	TRBJ1-4	TRBV7-2	few	TRBD1
TGCGCCAGCAGCGGGACCTGGGGGCTCCCTGGAAACACCATATATTTT	CASSGTWGLPGNTIYF	TRBJ1-3	TRBV5-1	.	.
TGTGCCAGCAGTCTGACATTTAACTATGGCTACACCTTC	CASSLTFNYGYTF	TRBJ1-2	TRBV27	.	.
TGTGCCAGCAGCGTTATGACAGCCCACAATGAGCAGTTCTTC	CASSVMTAHNEQFF	TRBJ2-1	TRBV9	.	.
TGTGCCAGCAGGGATGGGAGGGCCTCCTACAATGAGCAGTTCTTC	CASRDGRASYNEQFF	TRBJ2-1	TRBV6-1	.	TRBD2
TGTGCCAGCGCGAGGACTGAAGCTTTCTTT	CASARTEAFF	TRBJ1-1	TRBV6-1	.	.
TGTGCCAGCAGGGGGACAGGGGCAGGCTCACCCCTCCACTTT	CASRGTGAGSPLHF	TRBJ1-6	TRBV2	once	TRBD1
TGCGCCAGCAGCCGAACTAGCGGGACCACAGATACGCAGTATTTT	CASSRTSGTTDTQYF	TRBJ2-3	TRBV5-1	few	TRBD2
TGTGCCAGCAGCTCAGGGGTTCAGCGTCAGCCCCAGCATTTT	CASSSGVQRQPQHF	TRBJ1-5	TRBV7-2	.	.
TGTGCCAGCAGCTTGGTACGGGGTTATAACTATGGCTACACCTTC	CASSLVRGYNYGYTF	TRBJ1-2	TRBV5-6	few	.
TGTGCCTGGAGCTACCCTCCGGGGCTAGCGGAGGCCTGGGATGAGCAGTTCTTC	CAWSYPPGLAEAWDEQFF	TRBJ2-1	TRBV30	.	TRBD2
TGTGCCAGCAGCGGAGGGACTCGGTGGGCCTATGGCTACACCTTC	CASSGGTRWAYGYTF	TRBJ1-2	TRBV9	.	.
TGTGCCAGCAGCCTCCGACTAGCGGGACCCTACGAGCAGTACTTC	CASSLRLAGPYEQYF	TRBJ2-7	TRBV4-2	few	TRBD2